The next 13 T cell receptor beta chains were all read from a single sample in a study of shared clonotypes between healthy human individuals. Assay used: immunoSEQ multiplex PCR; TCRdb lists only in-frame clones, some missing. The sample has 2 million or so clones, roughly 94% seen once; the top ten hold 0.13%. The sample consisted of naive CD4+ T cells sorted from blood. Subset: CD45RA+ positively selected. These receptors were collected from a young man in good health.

The CDR3 nucleotides read TGCGCCAGCAGTGAATTTGAGGGGACCCCGAACACTGAAGCTTTCTTT. Translating gives CASSEFEGTPNTEAFF. V and J are TRBV10-1 and TRBJ1-1, with D tentatively TRBD1 (5 bases). This CDR3 region has 16 residues. Trimming shortened V by 3 bases and J by 1 base, and 15 bases separated the two germline ends. From germline, CDR1 is WNHNN and CDR2 SYGVQD (reference sequence).

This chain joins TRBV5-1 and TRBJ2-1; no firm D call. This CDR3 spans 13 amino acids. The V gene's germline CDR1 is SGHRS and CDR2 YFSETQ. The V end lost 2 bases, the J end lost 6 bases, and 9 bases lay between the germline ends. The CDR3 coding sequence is TGCGCCAGCAGCTTTGGGAAAAGCAATGAGCAGTTCTTC. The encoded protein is CASSFGKSNEQFF.

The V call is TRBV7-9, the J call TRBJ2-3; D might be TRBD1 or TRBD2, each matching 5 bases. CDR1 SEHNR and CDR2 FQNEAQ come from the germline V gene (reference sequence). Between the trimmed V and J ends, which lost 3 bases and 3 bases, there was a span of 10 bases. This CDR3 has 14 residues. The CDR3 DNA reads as TGTGCCAGCAGCTTTATGGGACCGACAGATACGCAGTATTTT. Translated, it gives CASSFMGPTDTQYF.

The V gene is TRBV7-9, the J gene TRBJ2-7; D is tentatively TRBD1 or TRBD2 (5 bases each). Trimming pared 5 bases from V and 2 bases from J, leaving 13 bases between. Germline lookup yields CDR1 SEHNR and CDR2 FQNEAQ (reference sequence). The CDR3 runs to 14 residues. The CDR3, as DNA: TGTGCCAGCAGCAACGGGCAGGGAGCCTACGAGCAGTACTTC. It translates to CASSNGQGAYEQYF.

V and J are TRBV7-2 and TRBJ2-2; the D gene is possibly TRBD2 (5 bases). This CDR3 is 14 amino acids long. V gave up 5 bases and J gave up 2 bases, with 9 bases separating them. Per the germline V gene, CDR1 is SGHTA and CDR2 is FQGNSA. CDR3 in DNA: TGTGCCAGCAGCCCCGGACTTAACACCGGGGAGCTGTTTTTT. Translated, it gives CASSPGLNTGELFF.

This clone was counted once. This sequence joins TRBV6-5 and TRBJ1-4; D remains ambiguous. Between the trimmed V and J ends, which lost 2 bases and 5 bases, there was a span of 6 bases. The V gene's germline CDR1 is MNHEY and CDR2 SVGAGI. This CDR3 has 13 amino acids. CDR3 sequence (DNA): TGTGCCAGCAGTTACCTTGTGAATGAAAAACTGTTTTTT. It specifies CASSYLVNEKLFF.

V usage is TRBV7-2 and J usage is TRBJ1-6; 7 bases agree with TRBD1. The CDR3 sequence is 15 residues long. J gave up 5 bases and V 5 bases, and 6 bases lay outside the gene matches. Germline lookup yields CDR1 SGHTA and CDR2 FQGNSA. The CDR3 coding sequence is TGTGCCAGCAGCGCCCAGACAGGGCATAATTCACCCCTCCACTTT. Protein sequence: CASSAQTGHNSPLHF.

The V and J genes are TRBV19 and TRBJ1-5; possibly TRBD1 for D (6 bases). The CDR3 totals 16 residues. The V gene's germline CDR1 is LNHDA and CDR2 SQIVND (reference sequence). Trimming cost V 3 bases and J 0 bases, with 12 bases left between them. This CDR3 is CASSMRGRNSNQPQHF. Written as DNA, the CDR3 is TGTGCCAGTAGTATGCGGGGGCGGAATAGCAATCAGCCCCAGCATTTT.

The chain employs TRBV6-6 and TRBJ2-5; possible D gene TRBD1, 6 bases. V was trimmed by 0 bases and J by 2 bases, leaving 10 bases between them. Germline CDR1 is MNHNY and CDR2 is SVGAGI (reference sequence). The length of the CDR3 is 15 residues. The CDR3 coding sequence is TGTGCCAGCAGTTACTCGAGAGGGGGACAAGAGACCCAGTACTTC. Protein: CASSYSRGGQETQYF.

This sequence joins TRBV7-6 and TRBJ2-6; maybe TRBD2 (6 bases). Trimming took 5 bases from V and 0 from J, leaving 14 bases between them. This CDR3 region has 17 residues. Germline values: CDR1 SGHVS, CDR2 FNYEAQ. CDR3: CASSVGTFRSGANVLTF. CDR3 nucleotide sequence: TGTGCCAGCAGCGTCGGGACTTTTCGCTCTGGGGCCAACGTCCTGACTTTC.

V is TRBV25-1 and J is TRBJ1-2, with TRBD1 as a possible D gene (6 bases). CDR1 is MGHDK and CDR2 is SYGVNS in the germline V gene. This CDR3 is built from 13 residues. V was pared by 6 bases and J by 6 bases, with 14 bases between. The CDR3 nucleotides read TGTGCCAGCAGGGCGACAGGATCGGATGGCTACACCTTC. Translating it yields CASRATGSDGYTF.

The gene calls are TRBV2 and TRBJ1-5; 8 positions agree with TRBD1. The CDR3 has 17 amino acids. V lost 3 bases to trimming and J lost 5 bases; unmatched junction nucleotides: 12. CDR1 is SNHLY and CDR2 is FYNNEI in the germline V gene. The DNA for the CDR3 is TGTGCCAGCAGTGATGTCCAGGGGGCGATCCTCTATCAGCCCCAGCATTTT. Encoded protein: CASSDVQGAILYQPQHF.

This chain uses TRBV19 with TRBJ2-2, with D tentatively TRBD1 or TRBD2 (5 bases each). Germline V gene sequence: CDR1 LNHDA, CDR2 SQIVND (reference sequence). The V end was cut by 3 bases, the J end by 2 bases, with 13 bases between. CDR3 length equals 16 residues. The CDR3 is CASSITGTDNTGELFF. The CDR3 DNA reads TGTGCCAGTAGTATTACCGGGACCGACAACACCGGGGAGCTGTTTTTT.